Included here is one T cell receptor (beta chain) sequence, with context. Followed longitudinally, the Seattle patients had been enrolled during active infection. The data were obtained in a study of blood T cell repertoires in COVID-19. The method was immunoSEQ multiplex PCR; TCRdb's version includes in-frame clones alone and lacks a portion of them. The table lists fewer than 80,000 clones, approximately 80% of them singletons. The V gene's germline CDR1 is MGHRA and CDR2 YSYEKL. Trimming at V came to 1 base and at J to 6 bases, leaving 6 bases not matched to a gene. The CDR3 runs to 16 residues. The sample taken for sequencing was peripheral blood. The TCR comes from a man aged 50-60 years with COVID-19, enrolled during active disease. V and J are TRBV4-1 and TRBJ2-3; the match to TRBD2 covers 11 bases. The chain's CDR3 is CASSQALAGVMDTQYF. In DNA form, the CDR3 reads TGCGCCAGCAGCCAAGCACTAGCGGGGGTTATGGATACGCAGTATTTT.